One T cell receptor beta chain is described in this entry. The data belong to a study of T cell changes during pregnancy in multiple sclerosis. Germline V gives CDR1 SEHNR, CDR2 FQNEAQ (reference sequence). Trimming removed 5 bases from V and 10 bases from J, with 23 bases in between. The CDR3 sequence is 15 residues long. Clones were read by immunoSEQ multiplex PCR, and TCRdb kept only the in-frame ones, dropping some. The table includes some 38,000 clones, around 90% detected once. The V call is TRBV7-9, the J call TRBJ1-1; TRBD1 might be the D (5 bases). Sequences were derived from CD4+ T cells from peripheral blood mononuclear cells, sampled in the second trimester of pregnancy. The receptor's source is a female donor in good health, enrolled as a control in a pregnancy study. The DNA for the CDR3 is TGTGCCAGCAGCGGACGGGAGGAAGGGCAGGGCGTAGCTTTCTTT. Translating it yields CASSGREEGQGVAFF.